Listed here are 14 T cell receptor beta chains from one sample, sequenced in a study of identifying expanded T cells in peripheral blood. Here immunoSEQ multiplex PCR was the method, and the copy in TCRdb shows in-frame clones only, minus some. This table has under 70,000 clones, approximately 87% appearing once. Sequencing used blood. The receptor source for this set is a person aged 18 to 70 in good health.

The genes are TRBV6-6 and TRBJ2-5; D unclear. CDR3 length equals 12 residues. V was trimmed by 5 bases and J by 6 bases, leaving 10 bases between them. Germline CDR1 is MNHNY and CDR2 is SVGAGI (reference sequence). The CDR3 bases are TGTGCCAGCAGTGACCCTCCGAAGACCCAGTACTTC. Translating it yields CASSDPPKTQYF.

The V and J genes are TRBV7-9 and TRBJ2-7, with 9 bases that match TRBD1. J gave up 5 bases and V 3 bases, and 8 bases lay outside the gene matches. This CDR3 contains 15 residues. CDR1 SEHNR and CDR2 FQNEAQ come from the germline V gene (reference sequence). CDR3 nucleotides: TGTGCCAGCAGCTTCTCTTCCGGGACAGGGAACGAGCAGTACTTC. This gives the protein CASSFSSGTGNEQYF. Variable domain in full (rest from reference TRBV7-9 and TRBJ2-7): DTGVSQNPRHKITKRGQNVTFRCDPISEHNRLYWYRQTLGQGPEFLTYFQNEAQLEKSRLLSDRFSAERPKGSFSTLEIQRTEQGDSAMYLCASSFSSGTGNEQYFGPGTRLTVT.

The V and J genes are TRBV27 and TRBJ2-3, with TRBD1 identical over 7 bases. The length of the CDR3 is 16 residues. V dropped 3 bases and J dropped 1; count of bases not matched to a gene: 7. The germline CDR1 and CDR2 sequences are MNHEY and SMNVEV (reference sequence). The CDR3: CASSFSGTERTDTQYF. In DNA, the CDR3 is TGTGCCAGCAGTTTTTCCGGGACAGAGCGCACAGATACGCAGTATTTT.

The chain combines TRBV4-2 with TRBJ2-1, with D unresolved. This CDR3 region has 12 residues. CDR1 is LGHNA, CDR2 YNFKEQ, per germline. V was shortened by 1 base and J by 6 bases, with 4 bases between the two germline ends. The CDR3 region is CASSQASNEQFF. In DNA form, the CDR3 reads TGTGCCAGCAGCCAAGCAAGCAATGAGCAGTTCTTC.

This chain connects TRBV28 to TRBJ1-1; D not certain. V dropped 7 bases and J dropped 5 bases, with 14 bases sitting between them. CDR3 length equals 13 residues. Per the germline V gene, CDR1 is MDHEN and CDR2 is SYDVKM. The CDR3 coding sequence is TGTGCCAGCACTCCTGGGGTGGGGACTGAAGCTTTCTTT. Encoded protein: CASTPGVGTEAFF. Filled out from reference TRBV28 and TRBJ1-1, the complete variable domain reads DVKVTQSSRYLVKRTGEKVFLECVQDMDHENMFWYRQDPGLGLRLIYFSYDVKMKEKGDIPEGYSVSREKKERFSLILESASTNQTSMYLCASTPGVGTEAFFGQGTRLTVV.

The chain is built from TRBV27 and TRBJ1-2; no clear D. The CDR3 length is 13 residues. CDR1 and CDR2 (germline): MNHEY, SMNVEV (reference sequence). Between the trimmed V and J ends, which lost 0 bases and 5 bases, there was a span of 7 bases. The chain's CDR3 is CASSLSRAYGYTF. The CDR3 region has the DNA TGTGCCAGCAGTTTATCTAGGGCTTATGGCTACACCTTC.

The rearrangement uses TRBV11-2 and TRBJ2-3; D is undetermined. CDR3 length equals 12 residues. V was trimmed by 3 bases and J by 2 bases, leaving 3 bases between them. Germline CDR1 reads SGHAT; CDR2 reads FQNNGV. CDR3 residues: CASSFTTDTQYF. The CDR3 DNA sequence: TGTGCCAGCAGCTTCACCACAGATACGCAGTATTTT.

The chain links TRBV2 to TRBJ1-5; no definite D call. CDR1 and CDR2 (germline): SNHLY, FYNNEI. The CDR3 covers 14 residues. Trimming shortened V by 2 bases and J by 0 bases, and 5 bases separated the two germline ends. The chain's CDR3 is CASSEHISNQPQHF. As DNA, the CDR3 is TGTGCCAGCAGTGAACATATTAGCAATCAGCCCCAGCATTTT. Together with reference TRBV2 and TRBJ1-5, the CDR3 gives the full variable domain: EPEVTQTPSHQVTQMGQEVILRCVPISNHLYFYWYRQILGQKVEFLVSFYNNEISEKSEIFDDQFSVERPDGSNFTLKIRSTKLEDSAMYFCASSEHISNQPQHFGDGTRLSIL.

The chain carries TRBV5-6 and TRBJ2-3; 13 bases match TRBD2. CDR1 SGHDT and CDR2 YYEEEE come from the germline V gene. The CDR3 covers 17 residues. V lost 1 base, J lost 5 bases, and 7 bases stayed unmatched. CDR3 sequence: CASSLRTSGRGIDTQYF. The CDR3 DNA follows: TGTGCCAGCAGCTTGAGGACTAGCGGGAGAGGTATAGATACGCAGTATTTT.

The rearrangement joins TRBV18 to TRBJ1-5, with 8 bases fitting TRBD1. This CDR3 has 14 residues. With 3 bases clipped from V and 3 bases from J, the junction kept 1 base outside the gene matches. Per germline, CDR1 KGHSH and CDR2 LQKENI. CDR3 in DNA: TGTGCCAGCTCACCGGACAGGGTCAATCAGCCCCAGCATTTT. Encoded protein: CASSPDRVNQPQHF.

V gene TRBV7-8 combines with J gene TRBJ1-5; a possible D gene is TRBD1 (5 bases). The germline V gene has CDR1 SGHVS and CDR2 FQNEAQ. The V gene lost 6 bases and the J gene lost 4 bases, with 13 bases spanning the gap. The CDR3 loop spans 14 amino acids. Written as DNA, the CDR3 is TGTGCCAGCAGAAAAGGAGGGACGAATCAGCCCCAGCATTTT. This codes for CASRKGGTNQPQHF.

The chain is built from TRBV9 and TRBJ2-3; D is unclear. Trimming pared 0 bases from V and 3 bases from J, leaving 14 bases between. The CDR3 is made up of 16 amino acids. The germline V gene encodes CDR1 SGDLS and CDR2 YYNGEE. DNA of the CDR3: TGTGCCAGCAGCGTAGCAGCGTCACTCCTTACAGATACGCAGTATTTT. This gives the protein CASSVAASLLTDTQYF.

This clone turned up a few times. The rearrangement uses TRBV6-5 and TRBJ1-2, with D maybe TRBD1 (6 bases). V was clipped by 8 bases and J by 8 bases, with 12 bases between them. This CDR3 is built from 11 residues. Germline CDR1 is MNHEY and CDR2 is SVGAGI. The CDR3 loop reads CASGRGIGYTF. CDR3 in DNA: TGTGCCAGCGGCAGGGGAATAGGCTACACCTTC.

The chain uses TRBV7-2 and TRBJ2-7, with TRBD1 matching over 8 bases. Losses at the gene ends were 1 base for V and 2 bases for J; bases not matched to a gene: 1. CDR3 length: 14 residues. Germline-derived CDR1 and CDR2 are SGHTA and FQGNSA. CDR3 sequence: CASSLEDRAYEQYF. DNA for the CDR3: TGTGCCAGCAGCTTAGAGGACAGGGCCTACGAGCAGTACTTC.